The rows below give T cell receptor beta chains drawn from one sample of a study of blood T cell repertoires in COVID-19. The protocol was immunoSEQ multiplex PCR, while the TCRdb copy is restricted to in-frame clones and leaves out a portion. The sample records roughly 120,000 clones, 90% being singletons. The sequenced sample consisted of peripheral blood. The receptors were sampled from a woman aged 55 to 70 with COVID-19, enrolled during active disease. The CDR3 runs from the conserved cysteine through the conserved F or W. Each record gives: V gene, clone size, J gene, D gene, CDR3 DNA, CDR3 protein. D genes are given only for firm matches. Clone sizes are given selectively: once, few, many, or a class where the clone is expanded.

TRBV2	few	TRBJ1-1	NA	TGTGCCAGCAGTGAAGTCAGGGACACTGAAGCTTTCTTT	CASSEVRDTEAFF
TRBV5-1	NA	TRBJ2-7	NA	TGCGCCAGCAGCTTGTGGCGAATGGACACATTCTCCTCCTACGAGCAGTACTTC	CASSLWRMDTFSSYEQYF
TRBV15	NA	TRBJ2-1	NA	TGTGCCACCAGCAGAGATCTCCGGGCTAGCTACGGCAATGAGCAGTTCTTC	CATSRDLRASYGNEQFF
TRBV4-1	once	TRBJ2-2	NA	TGCGCCAGCAGCCAACAGGCCTCGAACACCGGGGAGCTGTTTTTT	CASSQQASNTGELFF
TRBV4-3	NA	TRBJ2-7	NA	TGCGCCAGCAGCCAAGAAGGCAGGACTCTCTCCTACGAGCAGTACTTC	CASSQEGRTLSYEQYF
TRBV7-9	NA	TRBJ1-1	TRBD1	TGTGCCAGCAGTCTCGGACAGGGTAACACTGAAGCTTTCTTT	CASSLGQGNTEAFF
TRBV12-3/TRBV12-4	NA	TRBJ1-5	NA	TGTGCCAGCAGTCCCGGGGGCAATCAGCCCCAGCATTTT	CASSPGGNQPQHF
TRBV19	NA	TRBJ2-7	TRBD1	TGTGCCAGTAGTCTACGGGACAGGGGATCCTACGAGCAGTACTTC	CASSLRDRGSYEQYF
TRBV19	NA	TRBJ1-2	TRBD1	TGTGCCAGTAGTACGCAGGGACAGCGGAATTATGGCTACACCTTC	CASSTQGQRNYGYTF
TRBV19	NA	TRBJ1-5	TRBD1	TGTGCCAGTAGTAGGGACAGGGGGGGTCAGCCCCAGCATTTT	CASSRDRGGQPQHF
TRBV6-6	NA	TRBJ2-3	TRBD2	TGTGCCAGCAGTCTGGGGGGGTTCGTGGATACGCAGTATTTT	CASSLGGFVDTQYF
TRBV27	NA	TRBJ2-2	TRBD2	TGTGCCAGCGGCGGGGGCGGGGAGCTGTTTTTT	CASGGGGELFF
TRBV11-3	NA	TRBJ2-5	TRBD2	TGTGCCAGCAGCTTTGGCGGGACTAGCGGGGGGACGCAAGAGACCCAGTACTTC	CASSFGGTSGGTQETQYF
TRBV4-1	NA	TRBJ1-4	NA	TGCGCCAGCAGCCCTCTGGGAGGGGCAACTAATGAAAAACTGTTTTTT	CASSPLGGATNEKLFF
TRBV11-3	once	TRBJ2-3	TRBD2	TGTGCCAGCAGCTTATTGGGGGGGGATACGCAGTATTTT	CASSLLGGDTQYF
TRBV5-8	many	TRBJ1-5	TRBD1	TGTGCCAGCAGCTTGGATCGGAGGACAGGGGTGAGTCAGCCCCAGCATTTT	CASSLDRRTGVSQPQHF
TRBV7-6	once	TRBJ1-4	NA	TGTGCCAGCAGCGACATAAGTCCTGAAAAACTGTTTTTT	CASSDISPEKLFF
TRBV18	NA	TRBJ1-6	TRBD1	TGTGCCAGCTCACCGGACAGGTATAATTCACCCCTCCACTTT	CASSPDRYNSPLHF
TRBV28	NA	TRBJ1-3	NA	TGTGCCAGCATTGTGGGGGGGGCCATCTCTGGAAACACCATATATTTT	CASIVGGAISGNTIYF
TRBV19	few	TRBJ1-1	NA	TGTGCCAGTAGTCCCGACAGGACGAACACTGAAGCTTTCTTT	CASSPDRTNTEAFF
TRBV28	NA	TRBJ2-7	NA	TGTGCCAGCAGCTCCTCGACGGGGTACGAGCAGTACTTC	CASSSSTGYEQYF
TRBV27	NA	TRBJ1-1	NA	TGTGCCAGCAGTCCCTACACAGCTAAGAACACTGAAGCTTTCTTT	CASSPYTAKNTEAFF
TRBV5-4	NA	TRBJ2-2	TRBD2	TGTGCCAGCAGCCCGGGACTAGTCAACACCGGGGAGCTGTTTTTT	CASSPGLVNTGELFF
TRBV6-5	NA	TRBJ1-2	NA	TGTGCCAGCAGTTACTCGACCGGGGTAGGGGGCTACACCTTC	CASSYSTGVGGYTF
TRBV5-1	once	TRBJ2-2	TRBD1	TGCGCCAGCAGCTCAAAGACAAACAGGGGGCTTCACACCGGGGAGCTGTTTTTT	CASSSKTNRGLHTGELFF
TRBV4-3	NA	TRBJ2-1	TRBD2	TGCGCCAGCAGCCAAGATGCGGGGGGGCCCTACAATGAGCAGTTCTTC	CASSQDAGGPYNEQFF
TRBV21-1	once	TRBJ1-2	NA	TGTGCCAGCAGCAAAGTTAGGGAGGCCTATGGCTACACCTTC	CASSKVREAYGYTF
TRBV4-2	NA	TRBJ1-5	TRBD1	TGTGCCAGCAGCCATTCCCTGGGGGGACAGGCGGGTCAGCCCCAGCATTTT	CASSHSLGGQAGQPQHF
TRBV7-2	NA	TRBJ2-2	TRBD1	TGTGCCAGCAGCTTTATGACAGGGGGCACCGGGGAGCTGTTTTTT	CASSFMTGGTGELFF
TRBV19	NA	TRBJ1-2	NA	TGTGCCAGTAGTATAGGTTCGGAGGCTGGCTACACCTTC	CASSIGSEAGYTF
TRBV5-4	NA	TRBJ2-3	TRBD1	TGTGCCAGCAGTTCGACAGGGGGGTGGGCAGATACGCAGTATTTT	CASSSTGGWADTQYF
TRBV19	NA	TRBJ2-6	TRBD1	TGTGCCAGTAGTGAGGGACAGGGGGCCAACGTCCTGACTTTC	CASSEGQGANVLTF
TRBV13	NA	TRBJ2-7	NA	TGTGCCAGCAGCTTATTTGGGGGGTCGGCTCTCGAGCAGTACTTC	CASSLFGGSALEQYF
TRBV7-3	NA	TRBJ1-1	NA	TGTGCCAGCAGCTTAAATGGGGGGATCACTGAAGCTTTCTTT	CASSLNGGITEAFF
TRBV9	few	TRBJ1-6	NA	TGTGCCAGCAGCGTTACAGACTCCTATAATTCACCCCTCCACTTT	CASSVTDSYNSPLHF
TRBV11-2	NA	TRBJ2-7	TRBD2	TGTGCCAGCAGCTCGCCGACTAGCGGGGGAGTCCACGAGCAGTACTTC	CASSSPTSGGVHEQYF
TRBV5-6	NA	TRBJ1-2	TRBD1	TGTGCCAGCAGCCGTCGGACAGGGACAGGCGGCTACACCTTC	CASSRRTGTGGYTF